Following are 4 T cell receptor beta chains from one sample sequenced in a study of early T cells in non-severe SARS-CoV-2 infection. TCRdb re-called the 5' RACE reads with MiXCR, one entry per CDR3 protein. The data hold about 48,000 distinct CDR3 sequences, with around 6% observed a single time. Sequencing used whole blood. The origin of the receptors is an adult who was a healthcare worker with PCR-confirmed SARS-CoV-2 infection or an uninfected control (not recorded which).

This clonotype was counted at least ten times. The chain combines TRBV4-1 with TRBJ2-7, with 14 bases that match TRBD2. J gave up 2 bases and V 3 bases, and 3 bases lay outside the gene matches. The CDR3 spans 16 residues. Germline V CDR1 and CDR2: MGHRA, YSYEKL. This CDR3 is CASSHVGLAGAYEQYF. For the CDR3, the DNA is TGCGCCAGCAGCCATGTGGGACTAGCGGGGGCCTACGAGCAGTACTTC.

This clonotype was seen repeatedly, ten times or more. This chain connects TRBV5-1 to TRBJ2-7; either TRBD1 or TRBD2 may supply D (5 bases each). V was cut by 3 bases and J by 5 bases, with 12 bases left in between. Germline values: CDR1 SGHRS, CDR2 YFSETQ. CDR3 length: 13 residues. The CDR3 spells CASSSGGTDEQYF. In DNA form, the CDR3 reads TGCGCCAGCAGCTCTGGGGGAACTGACGAGCAGTACTTC.

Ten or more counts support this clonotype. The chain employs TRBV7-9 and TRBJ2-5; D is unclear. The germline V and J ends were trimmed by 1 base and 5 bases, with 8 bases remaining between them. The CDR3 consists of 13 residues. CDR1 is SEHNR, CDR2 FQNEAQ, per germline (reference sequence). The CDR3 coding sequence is TGTGCCAGCAGCTTAGGTAGCCTGGAGACCCAGTACTTC. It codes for CASSLGSLETQYF.

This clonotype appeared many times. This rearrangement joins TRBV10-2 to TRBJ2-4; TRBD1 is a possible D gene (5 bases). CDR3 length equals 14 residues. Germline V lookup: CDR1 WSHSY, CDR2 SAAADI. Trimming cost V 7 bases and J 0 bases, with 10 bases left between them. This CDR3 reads CASMGHLAKNIQYF. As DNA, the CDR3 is TGCGCCAGCATGGGGCACCTAGCCAAAAACATTCAGTACTTC.